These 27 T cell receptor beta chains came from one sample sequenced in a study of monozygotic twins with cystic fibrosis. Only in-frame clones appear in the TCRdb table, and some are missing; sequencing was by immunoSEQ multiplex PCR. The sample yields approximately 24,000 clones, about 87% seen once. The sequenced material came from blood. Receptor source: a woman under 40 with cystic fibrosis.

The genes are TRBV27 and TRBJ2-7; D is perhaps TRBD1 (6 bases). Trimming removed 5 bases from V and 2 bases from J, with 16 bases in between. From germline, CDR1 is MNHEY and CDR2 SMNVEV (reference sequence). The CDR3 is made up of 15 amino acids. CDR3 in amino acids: CASSALQGNAYEQYF. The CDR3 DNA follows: TGTGCCAGCAGTGCGTTACAGGGTAACGCCTACGAGCAGTACTTC.

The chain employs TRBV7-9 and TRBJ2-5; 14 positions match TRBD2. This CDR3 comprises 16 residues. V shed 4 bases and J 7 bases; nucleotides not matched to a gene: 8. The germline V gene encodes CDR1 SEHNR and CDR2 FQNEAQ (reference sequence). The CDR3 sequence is CASSWGLAGAIGTQYF. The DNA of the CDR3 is TGTGCCAGCAGCTGGGGACTAGCGGGGGCGATAGGGACCCAGTACTTC.

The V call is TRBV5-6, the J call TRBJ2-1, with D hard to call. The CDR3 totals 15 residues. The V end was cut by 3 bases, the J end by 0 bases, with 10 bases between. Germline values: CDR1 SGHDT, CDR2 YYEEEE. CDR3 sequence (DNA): TGTGCCAGCAGCTCCCGACATAGCTCCTACAATGAGCAGTTCTTC. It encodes CASSSRHSSYNEQFF.

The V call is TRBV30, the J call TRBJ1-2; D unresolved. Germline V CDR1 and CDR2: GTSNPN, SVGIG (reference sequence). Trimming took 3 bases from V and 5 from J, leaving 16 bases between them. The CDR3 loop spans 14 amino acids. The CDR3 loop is CAWRPRGGWYGYTF. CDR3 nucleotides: TGTGCCTGGAGGCCGCGAGGAGGATGGTATGGCTACACCTTC.

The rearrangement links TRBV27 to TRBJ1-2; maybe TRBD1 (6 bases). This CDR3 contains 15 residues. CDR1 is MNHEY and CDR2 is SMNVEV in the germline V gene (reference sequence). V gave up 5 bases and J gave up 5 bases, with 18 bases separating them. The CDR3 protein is CASSPGNRVWYGYTF. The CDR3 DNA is TGTGCCAGCAGTCCGGGCAACAGGGTCTGGTATGGCTACACCTTC.

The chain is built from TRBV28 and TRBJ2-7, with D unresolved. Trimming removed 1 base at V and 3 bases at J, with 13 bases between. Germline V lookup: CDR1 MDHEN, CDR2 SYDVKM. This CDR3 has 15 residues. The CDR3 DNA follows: TGTGCCAGCAGTTTATCCGTCGAGTATAGCTACGAGCAGTACTTC. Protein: CASSLSVEYSYEQYF.

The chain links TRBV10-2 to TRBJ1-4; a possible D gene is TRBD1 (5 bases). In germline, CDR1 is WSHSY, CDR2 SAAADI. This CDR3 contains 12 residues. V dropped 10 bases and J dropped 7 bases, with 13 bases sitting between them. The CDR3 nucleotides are TGCGCCACTATGGGACTGGGTGAAAAACTGTTTTTT. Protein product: CATMGLGEKLFF.

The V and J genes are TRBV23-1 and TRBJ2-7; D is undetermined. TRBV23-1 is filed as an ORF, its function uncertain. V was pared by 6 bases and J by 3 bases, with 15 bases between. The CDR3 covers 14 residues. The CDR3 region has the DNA TGCGCCAGCAGACAACACGGCAGGCGCTACGAGCAGTACTTC. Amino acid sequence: CASRQHGRRYEQYF.

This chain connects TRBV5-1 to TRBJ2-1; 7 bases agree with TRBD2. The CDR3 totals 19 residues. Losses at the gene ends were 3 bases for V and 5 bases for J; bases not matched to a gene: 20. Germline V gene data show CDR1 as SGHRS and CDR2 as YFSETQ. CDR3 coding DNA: TGCGCCAGCAGCTGGCAACGAAGGGGTCTAGCGGCGGCCAACAATGAGCAGTTCTTC. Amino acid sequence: CASSWQRRGLAAANNEQFF.

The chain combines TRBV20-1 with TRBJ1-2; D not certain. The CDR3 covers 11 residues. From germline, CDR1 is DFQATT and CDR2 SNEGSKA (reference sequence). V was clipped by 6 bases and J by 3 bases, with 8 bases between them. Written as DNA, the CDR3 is TGCAGTGCCGACAAGTACTATGGCTACACCTTC. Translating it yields CSADKYYGYTF.

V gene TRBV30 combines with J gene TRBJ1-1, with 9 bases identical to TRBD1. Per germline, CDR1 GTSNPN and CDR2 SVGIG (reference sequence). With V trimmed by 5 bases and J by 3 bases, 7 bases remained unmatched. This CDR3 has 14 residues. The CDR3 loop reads CAWEPGQGHTEAFF. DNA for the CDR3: TGTGCCTGGGAACCCGGACAGGGGCACACTGAAGCTTTCTTT.

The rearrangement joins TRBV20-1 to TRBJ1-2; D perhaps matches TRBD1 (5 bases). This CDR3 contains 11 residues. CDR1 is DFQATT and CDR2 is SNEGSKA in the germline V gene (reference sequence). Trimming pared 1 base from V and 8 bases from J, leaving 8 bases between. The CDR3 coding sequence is TGCAGTGCTAGAGCGGGACCCGGCTACACCTTC. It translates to CSARAGPGYTF.

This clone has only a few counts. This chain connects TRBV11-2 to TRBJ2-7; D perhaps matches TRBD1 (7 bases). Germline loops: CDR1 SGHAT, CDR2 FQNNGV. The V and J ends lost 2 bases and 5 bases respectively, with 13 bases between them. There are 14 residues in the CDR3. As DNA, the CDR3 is TGTGCCAGCAGCTTACGGGGGACAGTTCACGAGCAGTACTTC. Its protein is CASSLRGTVHEQYF.

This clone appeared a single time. This CDR3 is CSARGRGEQFF. In nucleotides, the CDR3 is TGCAGTGCTAGGGGGCGGGGTGAGCAGTTCTTC. This sequence joins TRBV20-1 and TRBJ2-1, with D maybe TRBD2 (6 bases). Germline CDR1 DFQATT, CDR2 SNEGSKA (reference sequence). The CDR3 loop spans 11 amino acids. Trimming cost V 3 bases and J 9 bases, with 9 bases left between them.

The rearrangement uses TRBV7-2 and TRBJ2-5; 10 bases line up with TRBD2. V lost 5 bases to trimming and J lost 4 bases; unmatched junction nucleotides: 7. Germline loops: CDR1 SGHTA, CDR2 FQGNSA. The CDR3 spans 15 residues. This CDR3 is CASSQSGGAGETQYF. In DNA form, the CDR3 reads TGTGCCAGCAGCCAAAGCGGGGGGGCCGGAGAGACCCAGTACTTC.

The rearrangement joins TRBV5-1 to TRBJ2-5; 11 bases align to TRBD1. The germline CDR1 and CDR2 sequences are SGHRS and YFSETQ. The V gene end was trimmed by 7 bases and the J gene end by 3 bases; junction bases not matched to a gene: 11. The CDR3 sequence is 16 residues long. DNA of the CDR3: TGCGCCAGCGGGGTCGGACAGGGGGCGAAAAAAGAGACCCAGTACTTC. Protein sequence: CASGVGQGAKKETQYF.

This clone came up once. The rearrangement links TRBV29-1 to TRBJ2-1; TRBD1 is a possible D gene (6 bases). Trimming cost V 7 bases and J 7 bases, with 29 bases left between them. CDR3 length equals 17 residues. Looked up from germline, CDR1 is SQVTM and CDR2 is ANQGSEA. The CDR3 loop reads CSAQEGQGPTTTNEQFF. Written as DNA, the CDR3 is TGCAGCGCTCAAGAGGGACAAGGGCCCACTACGACAAATGAGCAGTTCTTC.

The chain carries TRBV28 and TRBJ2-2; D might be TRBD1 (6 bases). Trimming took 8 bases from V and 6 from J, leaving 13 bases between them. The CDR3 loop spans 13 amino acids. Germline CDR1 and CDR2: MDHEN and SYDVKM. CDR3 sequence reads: CASDRSKSGELFF. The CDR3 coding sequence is TGTGCCAGCGACAGGTCGAAGTCCGGGGAGCTGTTTTTT. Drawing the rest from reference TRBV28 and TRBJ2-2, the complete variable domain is DVKVTQSSRYLVKRTGEKVFLECVQDMDHENMFWYRQDPGLGLRLIYFSYDVKMKEKGDIPEGYSVSREKKERFSLILESASTNQTSMYLCASDRSKSGELFFGEGSRLTVL.

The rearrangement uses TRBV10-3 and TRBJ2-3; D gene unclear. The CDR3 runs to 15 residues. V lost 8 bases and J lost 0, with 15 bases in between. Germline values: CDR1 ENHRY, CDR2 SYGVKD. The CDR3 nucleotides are TGTGCCATCCAAGTTACTTACTCTAGCACAGATACGCAGTATTTT. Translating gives CAIQVTYSSTDTQYF.

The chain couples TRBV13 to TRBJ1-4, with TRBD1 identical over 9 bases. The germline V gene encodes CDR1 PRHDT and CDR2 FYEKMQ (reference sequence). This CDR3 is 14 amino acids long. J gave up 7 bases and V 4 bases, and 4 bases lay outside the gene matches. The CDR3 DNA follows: TGTGCCAGCAGCTGGACAGGGGAACGTGAAAAACTGTTTTTT. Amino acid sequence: CASSWTGEREKLFF.

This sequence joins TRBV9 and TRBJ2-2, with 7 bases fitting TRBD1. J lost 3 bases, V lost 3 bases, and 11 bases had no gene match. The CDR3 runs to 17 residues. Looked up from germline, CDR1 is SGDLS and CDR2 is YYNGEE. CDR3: CASSEGATKLDTGELFF. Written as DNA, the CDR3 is TGTGCCAGCAGCGAGGGGGCGACGAAATTGGACACCGGGGAGCTGTTTTTT. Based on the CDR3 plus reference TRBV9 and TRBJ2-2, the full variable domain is DSGVTQTPKHLITATGQRVTLRCSPRSGDLSVYWYQQSLDQGLQFLIQYYNGEERAKGNILERFSAQQFPDLHSELNLSSLELGDSALYFCASSEGATKLDTGELFFGEGSRLTVL.

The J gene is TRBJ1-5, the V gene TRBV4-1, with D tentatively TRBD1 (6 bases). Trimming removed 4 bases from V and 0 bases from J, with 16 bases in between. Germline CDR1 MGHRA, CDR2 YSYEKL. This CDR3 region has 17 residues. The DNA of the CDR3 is TGCGCCAGCAGCCCGGAGGGGGGGCCATATAGCAATCAGCCCCAGCATTTT. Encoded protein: CASSPEGGPYSNQPQHF.

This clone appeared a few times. CDR3 DNA sequence: TGTGCCAGCAGTCTAGACAGCTCCTACAATGAGCAGTTCTTC. Its protein product is CASSLDSSYNEQFF. The gene calls are TRBV6-4 and TRBJ2-1, with a possible D match to TRBD1 (5 bases). CDR3 length: 14 residues. Trimming left V 5 bases short and J 0 bases short, with 8 bases between. Germline V CDR1 and CDR2: MRHNA, SNTAGT.

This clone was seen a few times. This CDR3 is CSVSGQNNEQFF. In DNA, the CDR3 is TGCAGCGTCTCGGGACAGAACAATGAGCAGTTCTTC. The V call is TRBV29-1, the J call TRBJ2-1, with 7 bases lining up with TRBD1. The trim removed 6 bases at V and 5 bases at J, leaving 4 bases unmatched. CDR1 and CDR2 from the germline V gene are SQVTM and ANQGSEA. This CDR3 has 12 amino acids.

CDR3 loop: CASSRRGGTLYEQYF. The CDR3 DNA reads as TGTGCCAGCAGTCGCCGCGGGGGAACCCTCTACGAGCAGTACTTC. The chain is built from TRBV5-6 and TRBJ2-7; the match to TRBD2 covers 7 bases. CDR1 and CDR2 from the germline V gene are SGHDT and YYEEEE. V lost 5 bases, J lost 3 bases, and 11 bases stayed unmatched. This CDR3 region has 15 residues.

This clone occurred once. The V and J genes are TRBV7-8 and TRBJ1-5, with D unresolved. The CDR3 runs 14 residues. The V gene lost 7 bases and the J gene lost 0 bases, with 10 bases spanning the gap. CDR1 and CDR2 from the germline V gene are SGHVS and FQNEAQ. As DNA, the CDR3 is TGTGCCAGCAATGGCAAGTATAGCAATCAGCCCCAGCATTTT. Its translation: CASNGKYSNQPQHF.

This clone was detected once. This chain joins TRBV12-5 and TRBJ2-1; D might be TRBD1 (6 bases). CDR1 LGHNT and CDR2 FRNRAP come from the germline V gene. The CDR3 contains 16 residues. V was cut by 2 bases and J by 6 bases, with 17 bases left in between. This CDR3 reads CASGLSPGGGGNEQFF. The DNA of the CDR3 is TGTGCTAGTGGTTTGTCCCCTGGGGGCGGCGGCAATGAGCAGTTCTTC.